The 29 T cell receptor beta chains below were found in one sample sequenced in a study of T-cell reconstitution after alpha-beta-depleted transplantation in children. Unique molecular identifiers featured in how the TCRbeta library was prepared. TCRdb reprocessed the PCR reads with MiXCR, giving one entry per CDR3 protein. The table records around 480,000 distinct CDR3 sequences, approximately 30% of them present only once. The sample in question was PBMCs from the stem cell graft donor, obtained from the stem cell graft. Receptor source: a human donor who donated a stem cell graft to a child with aplastic anemia.

This clonotype was seen a handful of times. This chain links TRBV18 with TRBJ2-3; no reliable D call. This CDR3 comprises 13 residues. Germline V gene data show CDR1 as KGHSH and CDR2 as LQKENI. V was cut by 2 bases and J by 7 bases, with 10 bases left in between. The CDR3 coding sequence is TGTGCCAGCTCACCAGATTACGCAAATACGCAGTATTTT. Amino acids: CASSPDYANTQYF.

A few counts support this clonotype. The J gene is TRBJ1-5, the V gene TRBV27, with TRBD1 matching 9 bases. The CDR3 extends over 16 amino acids. Germline trimming cut 6 bases from V and 3 bases from J; bases unmatched to any gene: 9. Germline V gives CDR1 MNHEY, CDR2 SMNVEV (reference sequence). The CDR3 loop is CASRKPGQGPNQPQHF. The CDR3 region has the DNA TGTGCCAGCAGGAAACCGGGACAGGGACCCAATCAGCCCCAGCATTTT.

V usage is TRBV2 and J usage is TRBJ1-1, with D possibly being TRBD1 (5 bases). V gave up 2 bases and J gave up 5 bases, with 9 bases separating them. Germline V lookup: CDR1 SNHLY, CDR2 FYNNEI. The CDR3 runs to 13 residues. The CDR3 DNA is TGTGCCAGCAGTGAACGGGGGAGAACTGAAGCTTTCTTT. Its protein is CASSERGRTEAFF.

V gene TRBV5-1 combines with J gene TRBJ2-7, with 8 positions matching TRBD1. The CDR3 loop spans 15 amino acids. J was trimmed by 6 bases and V by 4 bases; bases with no gene match: 12. Germline-derived CDR1 and CDR2 are SGHRS and YFSETQ. CDR3 in amino acids: CASSKLGQGQSEQYF. The CDR3 nucleotides read TGCGCCAGCAGCAAACTTGGACAGGGACAATCCGAGCAGTACTTC.

The chain uses TRBV2 and TRBJ2-2; D is perhaps TRBD1 (6 bases). The CDR3 spans 13 residues. Deletions cut 6 bases from V and 6 bases from J, with 11 bases between. Germline CDR1 and CDR2: SNHLY and FYNNEI. CDR3 in amino acids: CASRQGLSGELFF. The CDR3 DNA reads TGTGCCAGCAGACAGGGTTTATCCGGGGAGCTGTTTTTT.

This clonotype was seen more than once but under ten times. V gene TRBV12-3 or TRBV12-4 combines with J gene TRBJ2-2; no definite D call. Deletions cut 2 bases from V and 1 base from J, with 11 bases between. The CDR3 totals 16 residues. The CDR3 DNA reads TGTGCCAGCAGTTTAAGGCCAGGCAGGAACACCGGGGAGCTGTTTTTT. Residues: CASSLRPGRNTGELFF.

The V gene is TRBV27, the J gene TRBJ2-1; D possibly corresponds to TRBD1 (5 bases). V was clipped by 6 bases and J by 1 base, with 13 bases between them. The CDR3 is made up of 15 amino acids. Germline loops: CDR1 MNHEY, CDR2 SMNVEV (reference sequence). CDR3 bases: TGTGCCAGCAGCGAACCCAAGGGGTCCTACAATGAGCAGTTCTTC. This encodes CASSEPKGSYNEQFF.

The V gene is TRBV18, the J gene TRBJ2-3; D is ambiguous. The CDR3 is 15 amino acids. V gave up 2 bases and J gave up 4 bases, with 13 bases separating them. Germline assignment: CDR1 KGHSH and CDR2 LQKENI. The CDR3 spells CASSPSSPRSDTQYF. DNA for the CDR3: TGTGCCAGCTCACCAAGCTCACCAAGGTCAGATACGCAGTATTTT.

The rearrangement links TRBV7-9 to TRBJ1-1; 8 bases fit TRBD1. Germline values: CDR1 SEHNR, CDR2 FQNEAQ (reference sequence). With V trimmed by 11 bases and J by 1 base, 12 bases remained unmatched. There are 15 residues in the CDR3. DNA for the CDR3: TGTGCCGGCGAGCAGGGGGCAGGGCAGAACACTGAAGCTTTCTTT. It is translated as CAGEQGAGQNTEAFF.

Only a few counts were recorded for this clonotype. The V call is TRBV20-1, the J call TRBJ2-5; possibly TRBD1 or TRBD2 for D (5 bases each). Germline CDR1 and CDR2: DFQATT and SNEGSKA (reference sequence). This CDR3 comprises 15 residues. Trimming stripped 3 bases from V and 1 base from J, with 15 bases between. CDR3 DNA: TGCAGTGCTAGTCCGGGACCGAGCCCCCAAGAGACCCAGTACTTC. Protein sequence: CSASPGPSPQETQYF.

This sequence joins TRBV3-1 and TRBJ2-6; no reliable D call. Looked up from germline, CDR1 is LGHDT and CDR2 is YNNKEL (reference sequence). Trimming removed 11 bases from V and 0 bases from J, with 23 bases in between. The CDR3 covers 18 residues. The CDR3 loop reads CASTQDLNTFSGANVLTF. In DNA form, the CDR3 reads TGTGCCTCCACCCAAGATCTCAACACCTTCTCTGGGGCCAACGTCCTGACTTTC.

This clonotype was seen only a few times. The gene calls are TRBV6-6 and TRBJ1-5; no clear D gene. With 6 bases removed from V and 7 bases from J, the gap between germline ends came to 10 bases. Germline V gene lookup returns CDR1 MNHNY and CDR2 SVGAGI (reference sequence). The CDR3 loop spans 12 amino acids. CDR3 sequence: CASRDENQPQHF. The CDR3 bases are TGTGCCAGCAGGGATGAAAACCAGCCCCAGCATTTT.

This sequence joins TRBV5-1 and TRBJ1-2, with unresolved D. CDR1 SGHRS and CDR2 YFSETQ come from the germline V gene. The CDR3 covers 14 residues. V was clipped by 4 bases and J by 0 bases, with 10 bases between them. In DNA form, the CDR3 reads TGCGCCAGCAGCCTGACCGGTTCTAACTATGGCTACACCTTC. It is translated as CASSLTGSNYGYTF.

This chain uses TRBV29-1 with TRBJ1-1; TRBD1 is a possible D gene (6 bases). This CDR3 has 13 residues. Germline V gene lookup returns CDR1 SQVTM and CDR2 ANQGSEA. V lost 7 bases, J lost 0 bases, and 12 bases lay in between. The CDR3 region has the DNA TGCAGCGCCCTGGACAGTTTGAACACTGAAGCTTTCTTT. Protein sequence: CSALDSLNTEAFF.

The rearrangement links TRBV12-3 or TRBV12-4 to TRBJ1-2, with D perhaps TRBD1 (5 bases). CDR3 length: 16 residues. V was shortened by 6 bases and J by 6 bases, with 23 bases between the two germline ends. The DNA of the CDR3 is TGTGCCAGCAGCCCATTATGGGCGGGGGGTCACGATGGCTACACCTTC. Its translation is CASSPLWAGGHDGYTF.

The V call is TRBV4-3, the J call TRBJ2-1, with D unresolved. CDR1 is LGHNA and CDR2 is YSLEER in the germline V gene. This CDR3 has 13 residues. Trimming left V 1 base short and J 7 bases short, with 8 bases between. The CDR3 here is CASSQGGTNEQFF. CDR3 nucleotide sequence: TGCGCCAGCAGCCAAGGGGGTACGAATGAGCAGTTCTTC.

This clonotype was picked up a small number of times. The chain employs TRBV13 and TRBJ2-2; 9 bases map to TRBD1. V was clipped by 5 bases and J by 4 bases; unmatched bases: 8. Germline V CDR1 and CDR2: PRHDT, FYEKMQ (reference sequence). There are 16 residues in the CDR3. The CDR3 spells CASSEPGQGTTGELFF. CDR3 in DNA: TGTGCCAGCAGCGAACCGGGACAGGGAACCACCGGGGAGCTGTTTTTT.

There are a few counts of this clonotype. The V gene is TRBV5-1, the J gene TRBJ2-3; 11 bases match TRBD2. Germline CDR1 is SGHRS and CDR2 is YFSETQ. V trimming: 3 bases; J trimming: 5 bases; junction bases outside the gene matches: 8. The CDR3 has 16 amino acids. The CDR3, as DNA: TGCGCCAGCAGCTGGTTTGGTAGCGGGAGGGAAGATACGCAGTATTTT. Translation gives CASSWFGSGREDTQYF. Supplemented by reference TRBV5-1 and TRBJ2-3, the full variable domain reads KAGVTQTPRYLIKTRGQQVTLSCSPISGHRSVSWYQQTPGQGLQFLFEYFSETQRNKGNFPGRFSGRQFSNSRSEMNVSTLELGDSALYLCASSWFGSGREDTQYFGPGTRLTVL.

This clonotype was observed a handful of times. The V gene is TRBV7-2, the J gene TRBJ2-1, with a possible D match to TRBD2 (5 bases). The CDR3 contains 14 residues. CDR1 is SGHTA and CDR2 is FQGNSA in the germline V gene. Trimming left V 1 base short and J 8 bases short, with 12 bases between. The CDR3 DNA follows: TGTGCCAGCAGCTTAGGAGGGTTCGGTTATGAGCAGTTCTTC. Residues: CASSLGGFGYEQFF.

The V and J genes are TRBV11-3 and TRBJ2-3; TRBD2 matches at 7 bases. Trimming at V came to 3 bases and at J to 4 bases, leaving 4 bases not matched to a gene. This CDR3 is built from 14 residues. The germline gives CDR1 SGHNT, CDR2 YENEEA. This CDR3 is CASSFEAGSDTQYF. The CDR3 coding sequence is TGTGCCAGCAGCTTCGAAGCGGGATCAGATACGCAGTATTTT. Complete variable domain (other parts from reference TRBV11-3 and TRBJ2-3): EAGVVQSPRYKIIEKKQPVAFWCNPISGHNTLYWYLQNLGQGPELLIRYENEEAVDDSQLPKDRFSAERLKGVDSTLKIQPAELGDSAVYLCASSFEAGSDTQYFGPGTRLTVL.

The rearrangement joins TRBV7-9 to TRBJ1-2, with 7 bases matching TRBD1. Germline V CDR1 and CDR2: SEHNR, FQNEAQ (reference sequence). V shed 4 bases and J 8 bases; nucleotides not matched to a gene: 10. This CDR3 is 14 amino acids long. The CDR3 sequence is CASSYHDREGGYTF. In DNA form, the CDR3 reads TGTGCCAGCAGCTACCACGACAGGGAAGGAGGCTACACCTTC.

The rearrangement joins TRBV29-1 to TRBJ2-2; unclear D gene. Trimming shortened V by 4 bases and J by 0 bases, and 9 bases separated the two germline ends. The CDR3 consists of 14 residues. Germline V gene lookup returns CDR1 SQVTM and CDR2 ANQGSEA. The CDR3: CSVVAGTNTGELFF. The DNA for the CDR3 is TGCAGCGTTGTAGCTGGAACGAACACCGGGGAGCTGTTTTTT.

The chain joins TRBV5-6 to TRBJ2-3; 10 nucleotides agree with TRBD1. Trimming cost V 3 bases and J 0 bases; bases outside gene matches: 16. The CDR3 totals 20 residues. Germline V lookup: CDR1 SGHDT, CDR2 YYEEEE. The CDR3 sequence: CASSYSGTGAPHTSTDTQYF. Here the CDR3 DNA reads TGTGCCAGCAGCTACTCCGGGACAGGGGCCCCCCATACTAGCACAGATACGCAGTATTTT.

The V gene is TRBV30, the J gene TRBJ2-5; the D is unclear. Germline loops: CDR1 GTSNPN, CDR2 SVGIG (reference sequence). V lost 5 bases and J lost 6, with 7 bases in between. The CDR3 consists of 10 residues. CDR3 in amino acids: CAWGLQTQYF. CDR3 nucleotides: TGTGCCTGGGGGTTGCAGACCCAGTACTTC.

The table lists this clonotype with a few counts. The gene calls are TRBV7-2 and TRBJ1-1; 7 nucleotides agree with TRBD1. The CDR3 runs to 15 residues. Germline CDR1 and CDR2: SGHTA and FQGNSA. After removal of 4 bases from V and 0 bases from J, the junction contained 5 bases not matched to a gene. The chain's CDR3 is CASSWDSQLNTEAFF. The CDR3 DNA is TGTGCCAGCAGCTGGGACAGTCAGCTGAACACTGAAGCTTTCTTT.

J is TRBJ1-2 and V is TRBV29-1, with unresolved D. The CDR3 is 15 residues long. The ends were cut back, 4 bases at V and 0 bases at J, with 15 bases in the middle. Germline CDR1 reads SQVTM; CDR2 reads ANQGSEA. The chain's CDR3 is CSVADEGGTNYGYTF. CDR3 DNA: TGCAGCGTTGCTGATGAGGGTGGTACTAACTATGGCTACACCTTC. Together with reference TRBV29-1 and TRBJ1-2, the CDR3 gives the full variable domain: SAVISQKPSRDICQRGTSLTIQCQVDSQVTMMFWYRQQPGQSLTLIATANQGSEATYESGFVIDKFPISRPNLTFSTLTVSNMSPEDSSIYLCSVADEGGTNYGYTFGSGTRLTVV.

The chain has TRBV6-1 and TRBJ2-3, with D possibly being TRBD2 (5 bases). Germline V CDR1 and CDR2: MNHNS, SASEGT. The germline V and J ends were trimmed by 7 bases and 1 base, with 15 bases remaining between them. The CDR3 has 15 residues. CDR3 sequence reads: CASTKDWVGTDTQYF. CDR3 coding DNA: TGTGCCAGCACCAAGGACTGGGTTGGCACAGATACGCAGTATTTT.

The chain recombines TRBV6-2 or TRBV6-3 with TRBJ1-1; D is uncertain. Deletions cut 5 bases from V and 7 bases from J, with 17 bases between. The CDR3 is 14 amino acids. Germline-derived CDR1 and CDR2 are MNHEY and SVGEGT. The CDR3 sequence: CASSQTRGRDEAFF. Here the CDR3 DNA reads TGTGCCAGCAGTCAGACACGCGGTCGGGATGAAGCTTTCTTT.

The V gene is TRBV20-1, the J gene TRBJ2-1; D remains unclear. Trimming took off 6 bases at V and 5 bases at J, with 23 bases between the two ends. CDR1 is DFQATT and CDR2 is SNEGSKA in the germline V gene (reference sequence). The CDR3 covers 16 residues. This CDR3 reads CSASPHDAGVNNEQFF. Here the CDR3 DNA reads TGCAGTGCCAGCCCGCATGATGCAGGAGTAAACAATGAGCAGTTCTTC.